The rows below give T cell receptor beta chains drawn from one sample of a study of blood T cell repertoires in COVID-19. TCRdb keeps only in-frame clones here, not all; method: immunoSEQ multiplex PCR. Altogether about 220,000 clones are present, 82% being singletons, with the ten largest covering 3.6%. Source material: peripheral blood. These receptors were taken from an elderly woman with acute or convalescent COVID-19. Both conserved end residues are part of each CDR3. D genes are given only for firm matches. Clone size, where shown, is once, few, many, or a class for clones that have expanded.

CDR3aa | CDR3nt | d_gene | j_gene | abundance | v_gene
CSARQLDLYTF | TGCAGTGCCCGCCAACTCGATTTATACACCTTC | - | TRBJ1-2 | few | TRBV20-1
CASTGQAQTNYGYTF | TGTGCCAGCACTGGACAGGCTCAGACTAACTATGGCTACACCTTC | TRBD1 | TRBJ1-2 | - | TRBV6-5
CASRVRPGQGNQPQHF | TGTGCCAGTAGGGTCCGACCGGGACAGGGGAATCAGCCCCAGCATTTT | TRBD1 | TRBJ1-5 | - | TRBV19
CASSQDPIGGTSYEQYF | TGTGCCAGCAGCCAAGATCCAATCGGGGGGACCTCCTACGAGCAGTACTTC | TRBD2 | TRBJ2-7 | - | TRBV14
CASSHRGGDEQFF | TGCGCCAGCAGCCACCGAGGGGGGGATGAGCAGTTCTTC | - | TRBJ2-1 | - | TRBV4-1
CASSQEAALSTDTQYF | TGTGCCAGCAGCCAAGAAGCAGCGTTGAGCACAGATACGCAGTATTTT | - | TRBJ2-3 | once | TRBV4-2
CAWMRDRAKAYGYTF | TGTGCCTGGATGAGGGACAGGGCGAAAGCGTATGGCTACACCTTC | TRBD1 | TRBJ1-2 | few | TRBV30
CSATPDRVAFF | TGCAGTGCTACCCCGGACAGGGTAGCTTTCTTT | TRBD1 | TRBJ1-1 | few | TRBV20-1
CASSQDPGTGNQPQHF | TGCGCCAGCAGCCAAGATCCCGGGACAGGGAATCAGCCCCAGCATTTT | TRBD1 | TRBJ1-5 | - | TRBV4-3
CASSHSTGGKNSYEQYF | TGTGCCAGCAGCCACTCCACAGGGGGAAAAAACTCCTACGAGCAGTACTTC | TRBD1 | TRBJ2-7 | - | TRBV4-2
CASSQRVGQGATDTQYF | TGTGCCAGCAGCCAGAGGGTAGGGCAGGGGGCGACAGATACGCAGTATTTT | TRBD1 | TRBJ2-3 | - | TRBV3-1/TRBV3-2
CATSAGTSLDTQYF | TGTGCCACCAGTGCCGGGACTAGTCTTGATACGCAGTATTTT | TRBD2 | TRBJ2-3 | - | TRBV24-1
CASQMTYSGNTIYF | TGTGCCAGTCAGATGACATACTCTGGAAACACCATATATTTT | - | TRBJ1-3 | - | TRBV6-6
CASSLEQGSYNEQFF | TGTGCCAGCAGCTTAGAACAGGGGTCCTACAATGAGCAGTTCTTC | TRBD1 | TRBJ2-1 | - | TRBV11-2
CASSLTGGSYEQYF | TGTGCCAGCAGCTTAACAGGAGGGTCCTACGAGCAGTACTTC | - | TRBJ2-7 | - | TRBV11-1
CASTQRAGNTIYF | TGTGCCAGCACCCAACGAGCTGGAAACACCATATATTTT | - | TRBJ1-3 | - | TRBV6-5
CASSLMGGENTEAFF | TGTGCCAGCAGCTTAATGGGAGGGGAGAACACTGAAGCTTTCTTT | - | TRBJ1-1 | - | TRBV7-3
CASSLAGGPSYNEQFF | TGTGCCAGCAGCCTAGCGGGGGGGCCATCCTACAATGAGCAGTTCTTC | TRBD2 | TRBJ2-1 | - | TRBV3-1/TRBV3-2
CASSPGQAIDYEQYF | TGCGCCAGCAGCCCCGGACAGGCGATCGACTACGAGCAGTACTTC | TRBD1 | TRBJ2-7 | - | TRBV5-1
CASSFPSGTYNEQFF | TGCGCCAGCAGCTTCCCTAGCGGAACCTACAATGAGCAGTTCTTC | TRBD2 | TRBJ2-1 | - | TRBV5-1
CASSLGASTDSYGYTF | TGTGCCAGCAGTTTAGGTGCCTCCACAGATAGCTATGGCTACACCTTC | - | TRBJ1-2 | - | TRBV28
CASSVGTASTHYGYTF | TGTGCCAGCAGCGTGGGGACAGCCTCGACCCACTATGGCTACACCTTC | TRBD1 | TRBJ1-2 | - | TRBV9
CATLDSANTGELFF | TGTGCCACCCTTGACAGCGCGAACACCGGGGAGCTGTTTTTT | - | TRBJ2-2 | - | TRBV24-1
CASSPSTGIGSVDQPQHF | TGTGCCAGCTCACCCTCGACAGGGATTGGATCGGTTGATCAGCCCCAGCATTTT | TRBD1 | TRBJ1-5 | many | TRBV28
CASSHSSTGQPQHF | TGTGCCAGCAGCCACTCTTCCACGGGTCAGCCCCAGCATTTT | - | TRBJ1-5 | - | TRBV3-1/TRBV3-2
CASSFNGNYGYTF | TGTGCCAGCAGTTTTAACGGGAACTATGGCTACACCTTC | - | TRBJ1-2 | few | TRBV12-3/TRBV12-4
CASSSRAAGGARFSDTQYF | TGTGCCAGCAGCTCACGGGCAGCGGGGGGGGCAAGGTTTTCAGATACGCAGTATTTT | TRBD2 | TRBJ2-3 | - | TRBV7-9
CASSSQGINNQPQHF | TGTGCCAGCAGTAGTCAGGGTATCAACAATCAGCCCCAGCATTTT | - | TRBJ1-5 | - | TRBV5-6
CASSYEGYNEQFF | TGTGCCAGCAGTTACGAGGGTTACAATGAGCAGTTCTTC | - | TRBJ2-1 | - | TRBV6-6
CASATARANYGYTF | TGTGCCAGTGCTACAGCTCGTGCTAACTATGGCTACACCTTC | - | TRBJ1-2 | - | TRBV19
CASSPTPPGQPYEQYF | TGTGCCAGCAGCCCAACCCCCCCGGGACAGCCCTACGAGCAGTACTTC | TRBD1 | TRBJ2-7 | - | TRBV4-2
CASSLGRGHYGYTF | TGTGCCAGCAGTTTAGGGAGGGGTCACTATGGCTACACCTTC | - | TRBJ1-2 | - | TRBV28
CASSVQTSGPDTQYF | TGTGCCAGCAGCGTACAGACTAGCGGGCCAGATACGCAGTATTTT | TRBD2 | TRBJ2-3 | - | TRBV7-8
CASRHGGPNEKLFF | TGTGCCAGCAGGCATGGAGGTCCGAATGAAAAACTGTTTTTT | - | TRBJ1-4 | - | TRBV2
CASSHPGSYEQYF | TGTGCCAGCAGTCACCCAGGGTCCTACGAGCAGTACTTC | - | TRBJ2-7 | once | TRBV6-5
CASSTYRQDGYTF | TGTGCCAGCAGTACCTATAGACAGGATGGCTACACCTTC | - | TRBJ1-2 | - | TRBV6-5
CASSQSGVYGYTF | TGTGCCAGCAGCCAGTCAGGGGTCTATGGCTACACCTTC | - | TRBJ1-2 | once | TRBV3-1/TRBV3-2
CASSSQGNTEAFF | TGTGCCAGCAGTTCTCAGGGTAACACTGAAGCTTTCTTT | - | TRBJ1-1 | - | TRBV6-5
CASSLIRDSPHGCTF | TGTGCCAGCTCACTGATCCGGGACAGCCCTCATGGTTGCACCTTC | TRBD1 | TRBJ1-2 | - | TRBV18
CASIKQGADTEAFF | TGTGCCAGTATAAAACAGGGGGCAGACACTGAAGCTTTCTTT | TRBD1 | TRBJ1-1 | - | TRBV27
CASSSWDRGRQPQHF | TGTGCCAGCAGCTCCTGGGACAGGGGGAGGCAGCCCCAGCATTTT | TRBD1 | TRBJ1-5 | - | TRBV5-6
CASSLTPAYEQYF | TGTGCCAGCAGCTTGACCCCGGCCTACGAGCAGTACTTC | - | TRBJ2-7 | - | TRBV5-4